The TCR beta chain under discussion was sequenced for a study of T-cell memory formation after mild COVID-19. Findings and caveats of the study: Contracting clones from day 15 to 85 had balanced CD4/CD8; later expanders favoured CD4+. Clones which contracted sat mainly in CM and EM if CD4+, and in EMRA if CD8+.

Using constant-segment primers, 5'RACE produced TCR alpha and TCR beta cDNA libraries carrying sample barcodes and UMIs. One entry per CDR3 protein results from TCRdb running MiXCR on the 5' RACE reads. The sample shows 150,000 to 200,000 distinct CDR3 sequences, approximately 14% of them seen only once. The germline V and J ends were trimmed by 4 bases and 2 bases, with 12 bases remaining between them. Germline-derived CDR1 and CDR2 are SGHRS and YFSETQ. The length of the CDR3 is 14 residues. Worth noting for this clonotype: Its antigen is not identified.

The TCR comes from an adult woman who had mild COVID-19 (a few samples of this study predate the infection). Cell type and time point are not known. Specimen: PBMCs or a T cell subset sorted from them (not recorded which). The chain carries TRBV5-1 and TRBJ2-5; D is possibly TRBD2 (5 bases). CDR3 nucleotide sequence: TGCGCCAGCAGCCCCCAAGCGGTTCAAGAGACCCAGTACTTC. Protein product: CASSPQAVQETQYF. The variable domain in full, completed from reference TRBV5-1 and TRBJ2-5, reads KAGVTQTPRYLIKTRGQQVTLSCSPISGHRSVSWYQQTPGQGLQFLFEYFSETQRNKGNFPGRFSGRQFSNSRSEMNVSTLELGDSALYLCASSPQAVQETQYFGPGTRLLVL.